This TCR beta chain was found in a study of blood T cell repertoires in COVID-19. In the study overall: Sites in the United States, Italy and Spain provided acute and convalescent COVID-19 samples. PBMCs, B-cell-depleted T cells, or T cells provided the cDNA or gDNA that made up the material.

Original analysis: Using reference gene primer amplification, nucleated cell counts were estimated. The protocol was immunoSEQ multiplex PCR, while the TCRdb copy is restricted to in-frame clones and leaves out a portion. Clone size and V and J calls were adopted from that table, with D and trimming inferred from the DNA. Altogether around 230,000 clones are present, roughly 80% being singletons, with the ten largest covering about 9.5%. J was trimmed by 6 bases and V by 2 bases; bases with no gene match: 2. The CDR3 runs 13 residues. Germline loops: CDR1 SGHRS, CDR2 YFSETQ. This clonotype was obtained from a woman over 75 with acute or convalescent COVID-19. Sequencing was performed on peripheral blood. J is TRBJ2-1 and V is TRBV5-1; 7 bases align to TRBD1. CDR3 amino acids: CASSFGQVNEQFF. CDR3 DNA: TGCGCCAGCAGCTTTGGACAGGTCAATGAGCAGTTCTTC.